This TCR beta chain derives from a study of blood T cell repertoires in COVID-19. Study background: T cells, B-cell-depleted T cells, or PBMCs supplied cDNA or gDNA.

Assignment of participants to cohorts was predicated upon participant-reported clinical history. People in the exposed group encountered a COVID-19 case within 2 weeks before entering the study. The sample holds a few counts of this clone. Trimming took off 3 bases at V and 6 bases at J, with 9 bases between the two ends. Per the germline V gene, CDR1 is SNHLY and CDR2 is FYNNEI. CDR3 length: 12 residues. Per the authors' pipeline: Amplification of reference gene primers was used by the study to estimate nucleated cell counts. TCRdb's table, derived via immunoSEQ multiplex PCR, lists solely in-frame clones and lacks some. Clone size and the V and J calls come from that table; the DNA yielded D and trimming. The table lists fewer than 350,000 clones, 80% to 95% of them singletons.

The TCR comes from a middle-aged man who had been exposed to COVID-19. The chain recombines TRBV2 with TRBJ2-7; TRBD2 is a possible D gene (5 bases). The sample was PBMCs or T cells enriched from blood (not recorded which). In DNA, the CDR3 is TGTGCCAGCAGTGATGAGGGCCCCGAGCAGTACTTC. Translating gives CASSDEGPEQYF.